Presented here are 27 T cell receptor beta chains from one specimen sequenced in a study of cytomegalovirus exposure and HLA in healthy donors. Repertoires were generated with immunoSEQ multiplex PCR, while TCRdb's copy carries only in-frame clones and drops some. The sample holds more than 45,000 clones, approximately 89% seen once. The sample taken for sequencing was PBMCs. These receptors came from a woman in her late teens or twenties in good health and CMV-seronegative.

The chain recombines TRBV7-2 with TRBJ2-2; tentatively, D is TRBD2 (5 bases). Germline V CDR1 and CDR2: SGHTA, FQGNSA. The CDR3 covers 15 residues. Trimming removed 3 bases from V and 0 bases from J, with 8 bases in between. In DNA form, the CDR3 reads TGTGCCAGCAGCTTCGGAGGTACGAACACCGGGGAGCTGTTTTTT. Encoded protein: CASSFGGTNTGELFF.

The chain is built from TRBV30 and TRBJ1-5; a weak D match, TRBD1 (5 bases). Germline CDR1 and CDR2: GTSNPN and SVGIG (reference sequence). V was trimmed by 0 bases and J by 6 bases, leaving 12 bases between them. This CDR3 has 14 residues. CDR3 sequence (DNA): TGTGCCTGGAGTGTAGGGAGGGGAGGTCAGCCCCAGCATTTT. It encodes CAWSVGRGGQPQHF. The whole variable domain, remainder taken from reference TRBV30 and TRBJ1-5, is SQTIHQWPATLVQPVGSPLSLECTVEGTSNPNLYWYRQAAGRGLQLLFYSVGIGQISSEVPQNLSASRPQDRQFILSSKKLLLSDSGFYLCAWSVGRGGQPQHFGDGTRLSIL.

V and J are TRBV6-1 and TRBJ1-2; 10 bases fit TRBD1. CDR3 length: 13 amino acids. The ends lost 4 bases at V and 6 bases at J; junction bases unmatched: 2. CDR1 MNHNS and CDR2 SASEGT come from the germline V gene. The CDR3 region is CASSAGTGDGYTF. The CDR3 DNA reads as TGTGCCAGCAGTGCCGGGACAGGGGATGGCTACACCTTC.

This chain links TRBV7-8 with TRBJ2-1, with a possible D match to TRBD2 (6 bases). V lost 5 bases, J lost 13 bases, and 12 bases lay in between. The CDR3 runs to 11 residues. CDR1 is SGHVS and CDR2 is FQNEAQ in the germline V gene. The CDR3 protein is CASSGGAGQFF. The CDR3 DNA sequence: TGTGCCAGCAGCGGAGGGGCGGGACAGTTCTTC.

This chain connects TRBV18 to TRBJ2-1, with 8 bases that match TRBD2. V shed 1 base and J 8 bases; nucleotides not matched to a gene: 16. Germline values: CDR1 KGHSH, CDR2 LQKENI. This CDR3 is built from 18 residues. The CDR3 DNA sequence: TGTGCCAGCTCACCACAAAGTAAGACCGGGTCGCGGGGGGATGAGCAGTTCTTC. Translated, it gives CASSPQSKTGSRGDEQFF.

This clone showed up just once. The genes are TRBV5-1 and TRBJ2-2, with TRBD1 as a possible D gene (5 bases). CDR3 length: 13 amino acids. The germline gives CDR1 SGHRS, CDR2 YFSETQ. Trimming shortened V by 1 base and J by 5 bases, and 6 bases separated the two germline ends. For the CDR3, the DNA is TGCGCCAGCAGCTTGACAGGAACCGGGGAGCTGTTTTTT. Translation: CASSLTGTGELFF.

The chain recombines TRBV15 with TRBJ1-2; TRBD1 matches 11 bases. In germline, CDR1 is LNHNV, CDR2 YYDKDF (reference sequence). The length of the CDR3 is 13 residues. V shed 3 bases, J shed 8 bases, and the junction held 2 bases outside the gene matches. CDR3 protein: CATSRDRGLGYTF. The DNA for the CDR3 is TGTGCCACCAGCAGGGACAGGGGGCTCGGCTACACCTTC.

The rearrangement links TRBV28 to TRBJ1-2; TRBD1 agrees at 7 bases. CDR1 and CDR2 from the germline V gene are MDHEN and SYDVKM. This CDR3 has 15 amino acids. The trim removed 6 bases at V and 4 bases at J, leaving 11 bases unmatched. The CDR3, as DNA: TGTGCCAGCAGCTCCATTATAGGGGGCATCTATGGCTACACCTTC. Amino acid sequence: CASSSIIGGIYGYTF.

V and J are TRBV4-3 and TRBJ2-2; 13 bases align to TRBD2. This CDR3 is built from 19 residues. The V and J ends lost 2 bases and 5 bases, in that order; junction bases with no gene match: 11. CDR1 LGHNA and CDR2 YSLEER come from the germline V gene. CDR3 nucleotide sequence: TGCGCCAGCAGCCAACGGTATTCGGGACTAGCGGGACTTACCGGGGAGCTGTTTTTT. This translates into CASSQRYSGLAGLTGELFF.

The chain links TRBV30 to TRBJ2-1; D not certain. Germline CDR1 and CDR2: GTSNPN and SVGIG (reference sequence). CDR3 size: 13 residues. Between the trimmed V and J ends, which lost 0 bases and 4 bases, there was a span of 7 bases. The chain's CDR3 is CAWSVVQYNEQFF. As DNA, the CDR3 is TGTGCCTGGAGTGTAGTACAGTACAATGAGCAGTTCTTC. Full variable domain (rest looked up from reference TRBV30 and TRBJ2-1): SQTIHQWPATLVQPVGSPLSLECTVEGTSNPNLYWYRQAAGRGLQLLFYSVGIGQISSEVPQNLSASRPQDRQFILSSKKLLLSDSGFYLCAWSVVQYNEQFFGPGTRLTVL.

V usage is TRBV2 and J usage is TRBJ2-1; possibly TRBD1 for D (5 bases). This CDR3 has 17 residues. In germline, CDR1 is SNHLY, CDR2 FYNNEI. Trimming took off 0 bases at V and 3 bases at J, with 15 bases between the two ends. The CDR3 loop is CASSEARRHGHYNEQFF. As DNA, the CDR3 is TGTGCCAGCAGTGAAGCTCGGAGACACGGACACTACAATGAGCAGTTCTTC.

The CDR3 sequence is CASSLGDSFYGYTF. The CDR3, as DNA: TGTGCCAGCAGCTTAGGGGACAGCTTCTATGGCTACACCTTC. V is TRBV5-6 and J is TRBJ1-2, with 7 positions matching TRBD1. Trimming removed 2 bases from V and 4 bases from J; junction bases left unmatched: 5. Germline-derived CDR1 and CDR2 are SGHDT and YYEEEE. The CDR3 extends over 14 amino acids.

This clone was observed a handful of times. V and J are TRBV4-1 and TRBJ2-7; D is possibly TRBD1 (6 bases). Germline V gene sequence: CDR1 MGHRA, CDR2 YSYEKL. Deletions cut 0 bases from V and 3 bases from J, with 9 bases between. The CDR3 runs 14 residues. The CDR3 DNA reads as TGCGCCAGCAGCCAAGATGGCAGGGGCTACGAGCAGTACTTC. It translates to CASSQDGRGYEQYF.

The chain is built from TRBV4-2 and TRBJ2-2; 10 positions match TRBD2. The CDR3 is 18 residues long. CDR1 and CDR2 (germline): LGHNA, YNFKEQ. V was clipped by 0 bases and J by 0 bases; unmatched bases: 4. The chain's CDR3 is CASSQDGAGGPNTGELFF. DNA of the CDR3: TGTGCCAGCAGCCAAGATGGAGCGGGAGGGCCGAACACCGGGGAGCTGTTTTTT.

J is TRBJ1-1 and V is TRBV5-6; 8 bases map to TRBD1. The germline gives CDR1 SGHDT, CDR2 YYEEEE. V trimming: 4 bases; J trimming: 8 bases; junction bases outside the gene matches: 4. This CDR3 has 12 amino acids. CDR3 residues: CASSTGDREAFF. As DNA, the CDR3 is TGTGCCAGCAGCACAGGGGACAGGGAAGCTTTCTTT.

This chain links TRBV21-1 with TRBJ1-1. TRBV21-1 is noted as a pseudogene. This CDR3 is built from 18 residues. In nucleotides, the CDR3 is TGTGCCAGCAGCAAACAAGTGGGTAGGGCGGAGGCCGGTCCTGAAGCTTTCTTT. Amino acids: CASSKQVGRAEAGPEAFF.

This chain uses TRBV15 with TRBJ1-4; 9 bases agree with TRBD1. Per germline, CDR1 LNHNV and CDR2 YYDKDF (reference sequence). J was trimmed by 5 bases and V by 3 bases; bases with no gene match: 1. This CDR3 is 14 amino acids long. The CDR3 DNA is TGTGCCACCAGCAGGGACAGGGGAAATGAAAAACTGTTTTTT. Its translation: CATSRDRGNEKLFF. Combining the CDR3 with reference TRBV15 and TRBJ1-4 gives the whole variable domain DAMVIQNPRYQVTQFGKPVTLSCSQTLNHNVMYWYQQKSSQAPKLLFHYYDKDFNNEADTPDNFQSRRPNTSFCFLDIRSPGLGDTAMYLCATSRDRGNEKLFFGSGTQLSVL.

V is TRBV7-9 and J is TRBJ1-5, with D unresolved. Trimming stripped 5 bases from V and 0 bases from J, with 8 bases between. The CDR3 loop spans 14 amino acids. Per germline, CDR1 SEHNR and CDR2 FQNEAQ (reference sequence). The CDR3 sequence is CASSPENSNQPQHF. For the CDR3, the DNA is TGTGCCAGCAGCCCAGAAAATAGCAATCAGCCCCAGCATTTT. The variable domain in full, with the rest retrieved from reference TRBV7-9 and TRBJ1-5, is DTGVSQNPRHKITKRGQNVTFRCDPISEHNRLYWYRQTLGQGPEFLTYFQNEAQLEKSRLLSDRFSAERPKGSFSTLEIQRTEQGDSAMYLCASSPENSNQPQHFGDGTRLSIL.

The chain uses TRBV27 and TRBJ1-2, with a possible D match to TRBD1 (5 bases). Looked up from germline, CDR1 is MNHEY and CDR2 is SMNVEV (reference sequence). The CDR3 loop spans 14 amino acids. V lost 5 bases, J lost 6 bases, and 16 bases lay in between. In nucleotides, the CDR3 is TGTGCCAGCAGTCGTATTTGGGGCGGCGATGGCTACACCTTC. This translates into CASSRIWGGDGYTF.

The chain uses TRBV5-1 and TRBJ2-7; 9 positions agree with TRBD2. Germline loops: CDR1 SGHRS, CDR2 YFSETQ. The CDR3 consists of 15 residues. Losses at the gene ends were 0 bases for V and 4 bases for J; bases not matched to a gene: 5. The CDR3 spells CASSLAPSGIYEQYF. CDR3 sequence (DNA): TGCGCCAGCAGCTTGGCCCCTAGCGGGATTTACGAGCAGTACTTC.

The rearrangement joins TRBV5-1 to TRBJ2-3, with 8 positions matching TRBD1. Germline CDR1 and CDR2: SGHRS and YFSETQ. With 4 bases clipped from V and 2 bases from J, the junction kept 6 bases outside the gene matches. The CDR3 has 15 amino acids. The CDR3 DNA reads TGCGCCAGCAGCGTCGGACAGGGATTCACAGATACGCAGTATTTT. It specifies CASSVGQGFTDTQYF.

The genes are TRBV10-3 and TRBJ2-2, with 13 nucleotides matching TRBD2. CDR3 length: 19 residues. V lost 6 bases, J lost 2 bases, and 12 bases stayed unmatched. Germline CDR1 reads ENHRY; CDR2 reads SYGVKD. The CDR3 sequence: CAISPTGLAGAGNTGELFF. The CDR3 DNA reads as TGTGCCATCAGCCCCACCGGACTAGCGGGAGCAGGTAACACCGGGGAGCTGTTTTTT.

The chain has TRBV10-3 and TRBJ1-2, with TRBD1 as a possible D gene (5 bases). CDR1 and CDR2 from the germline V gene are ENHRY and SYGVKD. The V end lost 6 bases, the J end lost 5 bases, and 19 bases lay between the germline ends. CDR3 length: 15 amino acids. This chain's CDR3 is CAIRDGHPETYGYTF. In nucleotides, the CDR3 is TGTGCCATCAGGGACGGACACCCTGAGACGTATGGCTACACCTTC.

CDR3 loop: CASSPGTSVDEQFF. The DNA of the CDR3 is TGCGCCAGCAGCCCAGGGACTAGCGTTGATGAGCAGTTCTTC. The rearrangement uses TRBV5-1 and TRBJ2-1; 10 positions agree with TRBD2. V lost 4 bases to trimming and J lost 8 bases; unmatched junction nucleotides: 6. In germline, CDR1 is SGHRS, CDR2 YFSETQ. This CDR3 has 14 amino acids.

The chain uses TRBV18 and TRBJ2-7, with 8 positions matching TRBD1. The CDR3 sequence is 13 residues long. CDR1 and CDR2 (germline): KGHSH, LQKENI. Trimming at V came to 0 bases and at J to 6 bases, leaving 1 base not matched to a gene. CDR3 loop: CASSPPDRAEQYF. DNA of the CDR3: TGTGCCAGCTCACCACCGGACAGGGCCGAGCAGTACTTC. The full variable domain, its missing parts supplied by reference TRBV18 and TRBJ2-7, is NAGVMQNPRHLVRRRGQEARLRCSPMKGHSHVYWYRQLPEEGLKFMVYLQKENIIDESGMPKERFSAEFPKEGPSILRIQQVVRGDSAAYFCASSPPDRAEQYFGPGTRLTVT.

The chain carries TRBV9 and TRBJ1-1; 9 nucleotides line up with TRBD1. Germline V CDR1 and CDR2: SGDLS, YYNGEE. The V gene end was trimmed by 4 bases and the J gene end by 3 bases; junction bases not matched to a gene: 10. The CDR3 is 16 amino acids. The CDR3 spells CASSPRTGVLYTEAFF. CDR3 DNA: TGTGCCAGCAGCCCTAGGACAGGGGTGTTGTACACTGAAGCTTTCTTT.

This clone was seen a single time. This sequence joins TRBV5-1 and TRBJ1-4, with 7 bases matching TRBD1. The germline V gene encodes CDR1 SGHRS and CDR2 YFSETQ. The J segment lost 4 bases and the V segment lost 4 bases, leaving 7 bases of the junction unmatched. The CDR3 runs 15 residues. The CDR3 bases are TGCGCCAGCAGCGTGATGGGGGACAGTAATGAAAAACTGTTTTTT. Residues: CASSVMGDSNEKLFF.